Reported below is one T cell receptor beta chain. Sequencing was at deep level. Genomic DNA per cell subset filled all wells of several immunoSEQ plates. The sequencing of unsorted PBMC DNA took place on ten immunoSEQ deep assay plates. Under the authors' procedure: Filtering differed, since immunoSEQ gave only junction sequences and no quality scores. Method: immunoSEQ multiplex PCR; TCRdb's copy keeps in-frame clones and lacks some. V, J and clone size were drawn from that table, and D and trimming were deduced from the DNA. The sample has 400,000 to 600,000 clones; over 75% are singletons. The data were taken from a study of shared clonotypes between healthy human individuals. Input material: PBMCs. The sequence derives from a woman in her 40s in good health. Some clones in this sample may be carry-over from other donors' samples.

CDR3 bases: TGTGCCAGCAGTTTATCGAGGGGTAGCATTCAGTACTTC. It encodes CASSLSRGSIQYF. The gene calls are TRBV27 and TRBJ2-4, with D tentatively TRBD1 or TRBD2 (5 bases each). Per the germline V gene, CDR1 is MNHEY and CDR2 is SMNVEV (reference sequence). The CDR3 covers 13 residues. Trimming cost V 0 bases and J 9 bases, with 9 bases left between them.